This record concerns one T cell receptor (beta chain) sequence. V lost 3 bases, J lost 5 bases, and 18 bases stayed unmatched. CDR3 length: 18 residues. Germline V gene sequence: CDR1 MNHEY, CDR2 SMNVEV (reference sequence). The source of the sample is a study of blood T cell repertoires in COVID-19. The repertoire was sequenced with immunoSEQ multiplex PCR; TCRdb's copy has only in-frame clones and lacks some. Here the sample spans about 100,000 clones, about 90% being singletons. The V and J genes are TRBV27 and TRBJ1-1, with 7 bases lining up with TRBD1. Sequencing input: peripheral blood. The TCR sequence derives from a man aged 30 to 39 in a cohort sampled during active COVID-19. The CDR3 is CASSFLFRQGGRRTEAFF. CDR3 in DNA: TGTGCCAGCAGTTTTCTATTTCGACAGGGTGGCAGAAGGACTGAAGCTTTCTTT.